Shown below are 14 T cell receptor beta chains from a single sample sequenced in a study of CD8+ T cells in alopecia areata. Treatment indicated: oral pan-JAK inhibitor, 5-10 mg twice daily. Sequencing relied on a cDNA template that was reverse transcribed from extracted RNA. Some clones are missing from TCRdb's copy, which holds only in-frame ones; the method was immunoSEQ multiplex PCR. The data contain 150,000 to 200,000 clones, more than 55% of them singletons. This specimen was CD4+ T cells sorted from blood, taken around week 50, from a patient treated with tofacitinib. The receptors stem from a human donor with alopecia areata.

CDR3: CASRPRQGRYEQYF. CDR3 coding DNA: TGCGCCAGCAGGCCTAGACAGGGTCGATACGAGCAGTACTTC. The chain uses TRBV5-1 and TRBJ2-7; TRBD1 aligns across 7 bases. J was trimmed by 4 bases and V by 5 bases; bases with no gene match: 9. The germline V gene has CDR1 SGHRS and CDR2 YFSETQ. This CDR3 is 14 amino acids long.

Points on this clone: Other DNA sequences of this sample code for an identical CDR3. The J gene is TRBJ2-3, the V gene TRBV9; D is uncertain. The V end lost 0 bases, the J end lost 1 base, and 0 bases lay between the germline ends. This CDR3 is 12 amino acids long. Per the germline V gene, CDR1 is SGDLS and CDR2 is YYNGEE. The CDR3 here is CASSVGTDTQYF. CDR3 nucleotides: TGTGCCAGCAGCGTAGGCACAGATACGCAGTATTTT.

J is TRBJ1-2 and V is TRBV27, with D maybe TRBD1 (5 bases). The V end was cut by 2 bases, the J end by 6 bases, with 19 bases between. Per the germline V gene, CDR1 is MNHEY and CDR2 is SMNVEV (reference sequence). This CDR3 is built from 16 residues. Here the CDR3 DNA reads TGTGCCAGCAGTTTAAGTGGTCCGTGGGCCAGGGATGGCTACACCTTC. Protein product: CASSLSGPWARDGYTF.

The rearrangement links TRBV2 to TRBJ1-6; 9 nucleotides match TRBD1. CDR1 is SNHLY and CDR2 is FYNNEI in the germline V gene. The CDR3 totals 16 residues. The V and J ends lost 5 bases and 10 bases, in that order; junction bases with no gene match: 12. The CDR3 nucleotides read TGTGCCAGCAGTACGGACAGGGGTTTAGTAAGCTCACCCCTCCACTTT. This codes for CASSTDRGLVSSPLHF.

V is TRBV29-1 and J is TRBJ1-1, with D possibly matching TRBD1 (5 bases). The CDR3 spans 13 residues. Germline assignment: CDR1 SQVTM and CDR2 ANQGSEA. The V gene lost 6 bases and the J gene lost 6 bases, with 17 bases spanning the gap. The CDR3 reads CSVADIIGAEAFF. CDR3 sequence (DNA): TGCAGCGTCGCAGACATAATAGGGGCTGAAGCTTTCTTT.

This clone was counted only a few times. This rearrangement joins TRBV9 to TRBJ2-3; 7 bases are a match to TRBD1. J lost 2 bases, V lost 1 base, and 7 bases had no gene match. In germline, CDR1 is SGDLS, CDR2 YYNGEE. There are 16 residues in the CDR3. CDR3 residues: CASSVRGQWDTDTQYF. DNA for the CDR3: TGTGCCAGCAGCGTAAGGGGACAGTGGGACACAGATACGCAGTATTTT.

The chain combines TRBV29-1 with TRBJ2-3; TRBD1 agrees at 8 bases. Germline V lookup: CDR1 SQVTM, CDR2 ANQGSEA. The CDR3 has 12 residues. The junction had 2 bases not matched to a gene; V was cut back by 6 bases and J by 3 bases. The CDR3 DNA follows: TGCAGCGTGGACAGGGCTACAGATACGCAGTATTTT. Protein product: CSVDRATDTQYF.

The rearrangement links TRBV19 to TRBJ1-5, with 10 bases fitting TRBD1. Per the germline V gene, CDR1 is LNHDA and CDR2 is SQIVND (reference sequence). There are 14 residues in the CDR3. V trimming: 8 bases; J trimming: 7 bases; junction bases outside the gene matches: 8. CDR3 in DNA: TGTGCCAGTTACGACAGGGGGCTCGGCCAGCCCCAGCATTTT. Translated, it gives CASYDRGLGQPQHF.

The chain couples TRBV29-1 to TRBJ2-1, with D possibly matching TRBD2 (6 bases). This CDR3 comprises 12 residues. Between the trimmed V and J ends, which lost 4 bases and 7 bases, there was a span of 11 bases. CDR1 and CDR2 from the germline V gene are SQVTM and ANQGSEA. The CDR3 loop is CSVGGVPNEQFF. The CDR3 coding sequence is TGCAGCGTTGGGGGGGTCCCTAATGAGCAGTTCTTC.

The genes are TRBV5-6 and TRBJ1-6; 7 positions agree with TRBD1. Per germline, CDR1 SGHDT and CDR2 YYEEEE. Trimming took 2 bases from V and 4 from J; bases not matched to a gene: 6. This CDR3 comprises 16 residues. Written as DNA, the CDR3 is TGTGCCAGCAGCTTCACAGGGGAATTTTATAATTCACCCCTCCACTTT. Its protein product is CASSFTGEFYNSPLHF. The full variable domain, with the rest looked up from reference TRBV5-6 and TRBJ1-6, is DAGVTQSPTHLIKTRGQQVTLRCSPKSGHDTVSWYQQALGQGPQFIFQYYEEEERQRGNFPDRFSGHQFPNYSSELNVNALLLGDSALYLCASSFTGEFYNSPLHFGNGTRLTVT.

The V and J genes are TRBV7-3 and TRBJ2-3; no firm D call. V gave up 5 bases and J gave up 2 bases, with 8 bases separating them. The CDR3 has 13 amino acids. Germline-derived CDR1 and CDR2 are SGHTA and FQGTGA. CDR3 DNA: TGTGCCAGCAGCAGGTATCCCACAGATACGCAGTATTTT. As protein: CASSRYPTDTQYF.

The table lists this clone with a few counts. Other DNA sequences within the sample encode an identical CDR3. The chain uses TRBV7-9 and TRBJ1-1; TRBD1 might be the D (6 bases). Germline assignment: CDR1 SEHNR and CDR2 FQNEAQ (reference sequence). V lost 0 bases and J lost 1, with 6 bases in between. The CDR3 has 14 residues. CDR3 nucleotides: TGTGCCAGCAGCTTAGCAGGGGGGAACACTGAAGCTTTCTTT. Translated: CASSLAGGNTEAFF. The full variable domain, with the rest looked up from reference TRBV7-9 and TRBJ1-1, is DTGVSQNPRHKITKRGQNVTFRCDPISEHNRLYWYRQTLGQGPEFLTYFQNEAQLEKSRLLSDRFSAERPKGSFSTLEIQRTEQGDSAMYLCASSLAGGNTEAFFGQGTRLTVV.

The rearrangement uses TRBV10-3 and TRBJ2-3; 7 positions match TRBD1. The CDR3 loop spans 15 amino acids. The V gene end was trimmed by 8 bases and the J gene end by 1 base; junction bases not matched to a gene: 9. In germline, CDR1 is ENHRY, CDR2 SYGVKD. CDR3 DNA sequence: TGTGCCATCTCTCGACAGGGTATGCGCACAGATACGCAGTATTTT. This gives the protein CAISRQGMRTDTQYF.

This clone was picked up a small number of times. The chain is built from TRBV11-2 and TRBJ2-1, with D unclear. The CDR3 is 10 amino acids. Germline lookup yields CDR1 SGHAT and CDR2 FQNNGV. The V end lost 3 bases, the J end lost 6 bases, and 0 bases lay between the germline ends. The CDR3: CASSFNEQFF. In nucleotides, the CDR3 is TGTGCCAGCAGCTTCAATGAGCAGTTCTTC.